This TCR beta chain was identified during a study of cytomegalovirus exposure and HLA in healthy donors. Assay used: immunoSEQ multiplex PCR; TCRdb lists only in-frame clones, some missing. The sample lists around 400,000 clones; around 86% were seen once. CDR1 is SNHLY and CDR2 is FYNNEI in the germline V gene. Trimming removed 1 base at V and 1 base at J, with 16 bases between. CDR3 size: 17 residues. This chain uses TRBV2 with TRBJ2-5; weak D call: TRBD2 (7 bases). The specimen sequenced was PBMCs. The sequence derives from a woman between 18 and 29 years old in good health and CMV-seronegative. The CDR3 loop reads CASSEGWRGPIQETQYF. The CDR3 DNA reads TGTGCCAGCAGTGAAGGGTGGCGGGGGCCGATCCAAGAGACCCAGTACTTC. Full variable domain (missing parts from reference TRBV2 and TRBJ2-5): EPEVTQTPSHQVTQMGQEVILRCVPISNHLYFYWYRQILGQKVEFLVSFYNNEISEKSEIFDDQFSVERPDGSNFTLKIRSTKLEDSAMYFCASSEGWRGPIQETQYFGPGTRLLVL.